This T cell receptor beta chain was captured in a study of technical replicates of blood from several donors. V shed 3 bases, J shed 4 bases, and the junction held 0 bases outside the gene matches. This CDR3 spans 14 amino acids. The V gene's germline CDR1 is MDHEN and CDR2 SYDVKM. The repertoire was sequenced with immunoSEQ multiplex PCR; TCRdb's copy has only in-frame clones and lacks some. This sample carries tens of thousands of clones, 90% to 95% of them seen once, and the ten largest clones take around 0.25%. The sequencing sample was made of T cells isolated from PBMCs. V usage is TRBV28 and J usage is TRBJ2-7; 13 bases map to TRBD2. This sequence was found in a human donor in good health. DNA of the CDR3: TGTGCCAGCAGTTTGGGACTAGCGGGATACGAGCAGTACTTC. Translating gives CASSLGLAGYEQYF.